This TCR beta chain stems from a study of control samples from healthy donors and cancer patients (dated by TCRdb to about 2020). Libraries were prepared through the immunoSEQ multiplex PCR assay. This is the immuneACCESS table as TCRdb keeps it, with only in-frame sequences that have V and J called. A part of the clones is gone; compared with another copy, unresolved V genes explain less than half, and the rest is unexplained. The sample contains a few hundred thousand clones, 90% of them found a single time. The ten largest clones capture around 6.4% of the sample. As concerns this clone: No cognate antigen has been identified for it. Base-call qualities are not available, and no considerably larger clone is one nucleotide away.

The germline V gene supplies CDR1 SGHAT and CDR2 FQNNGV. The CDR3 goes from the cysteine to the phenylalanine over 11 residues. The CDR3 DNA has 33 bases and is translated from base 1. V is pared back by 2 bases and J by 7 bases, with 3 bases lying between the germline termini. The sample consisted of PBMCs. This sequence uses TRBV11-2 and TRBJ2-1; the D gene cannot be resolved reliably. The receptor comes from a man aged 35 to 55 with head and neck cancer. Read as DNA, the sequence is TGTGCCAGCAGCTTACTAAATGAGCAGTTCTTC. This gives the protein CASSLLNEQFF. With the portions outside the CDR3 filled from the reference TRBV11-2 and TRBJ2-1 genes, the complete variable region becomes EAGVAQSPRYKIIEKRQSVAFWCNPISGHATLYWYQQILGQGPKLLIQFQNNGVVDDSQLPKDRFSAERLKGVDSTLKIQPAKLEDSAVYLCASSLLNEQFFGPGTRLTVL.